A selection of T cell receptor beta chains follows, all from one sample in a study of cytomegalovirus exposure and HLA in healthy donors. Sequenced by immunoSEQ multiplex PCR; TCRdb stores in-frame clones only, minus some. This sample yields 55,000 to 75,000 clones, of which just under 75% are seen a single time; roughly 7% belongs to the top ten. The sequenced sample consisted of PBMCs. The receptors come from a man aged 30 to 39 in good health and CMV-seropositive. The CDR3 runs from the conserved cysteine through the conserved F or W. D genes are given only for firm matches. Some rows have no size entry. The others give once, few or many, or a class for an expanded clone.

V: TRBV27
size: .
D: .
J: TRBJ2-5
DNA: TGTGCCAGCAGTCCCCGGGGGCAAGAGACCCAGTACTTC
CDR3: CASSPRGQETQYF

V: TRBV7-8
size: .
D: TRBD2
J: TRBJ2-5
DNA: TGTGCCAGTGTCCCCAGAAGTAGCGGGGGGAGAGGGGAGACCCAGTACTTC
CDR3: CASVPRSSGGRGETQYF

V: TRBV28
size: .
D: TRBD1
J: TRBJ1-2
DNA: TGTGCCAGCAGCCTACAGGGGGGTCCGGACTATGGCTACACCTTC
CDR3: CASSLQGGPDYGYTF

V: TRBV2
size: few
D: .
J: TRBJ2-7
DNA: TGTGCCAGCAGGCCCTCGGTAGTCTCCTACGAGCAGTACTTC
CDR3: CASRPSVVSYEQYF

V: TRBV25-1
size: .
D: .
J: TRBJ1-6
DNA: TGTGCCAGCAGCCCAAGTCGGGGATCTTATAATTCACCCCTCCACTTT
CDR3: CASSPSRGSYNSPLHF

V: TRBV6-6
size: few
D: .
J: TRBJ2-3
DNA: TGTGCCACGCTAGAGGCCGGGATAAGTACGCAGTATTTT
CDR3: CATLEAGISTQYF

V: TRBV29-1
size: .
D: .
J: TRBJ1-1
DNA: TGCAGCGTTGCCGAGGCTTTGAACACTGAAGCTTTCTTT
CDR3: CSVAEALNTEAFF

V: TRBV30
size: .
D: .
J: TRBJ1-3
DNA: TGTGCCTGGAGTGGAGGAGCTGGAAACACCATATATTTT
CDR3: CAWSGGAGNTIYF

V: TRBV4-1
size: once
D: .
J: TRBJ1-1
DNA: TGCGCCAGCAGCCAAGGTCAAATGTTGGCAGGTGGATTGACTGAAGCTTTCTTT
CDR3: CASSQGQMLAGGLTEAFF

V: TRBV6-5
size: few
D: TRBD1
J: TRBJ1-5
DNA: TGTGCCAGCAGACGGACAGGGACTAGCAATCAGCCCCAGCATTTT
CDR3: CASRRTGTSNQPQHF

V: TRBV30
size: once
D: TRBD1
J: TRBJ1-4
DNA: TGTGCCTGGAGTGTTTACAGGGGGAGGAATGGTAGGCCTAATGAAAAACTGTTTTTT
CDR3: CAWSVYRGRNGRPNEKLFF

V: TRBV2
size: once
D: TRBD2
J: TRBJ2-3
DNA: TGTGCCAGCAGTGAACGGGTAGCGGGGGGGCGAAATACGCAGTATTTT
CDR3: CASSERVAGGRNTQYF

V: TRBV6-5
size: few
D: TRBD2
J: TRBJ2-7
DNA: TGTGCCAGCAGTTATGCGGGGGGCTCAGCCTACGAGCAGTACTTC
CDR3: CASSYAGGSAYEQYF

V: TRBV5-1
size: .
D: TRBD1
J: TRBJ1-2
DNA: TGCGCCAGCAGCTTGTCGGGACAGGGGACCTATGGCTACACCTTC
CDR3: CASSLSGQGTYGYTF

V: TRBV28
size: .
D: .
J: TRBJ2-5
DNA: TGTGCCAGCAGTTTATCAGGGAGGGGGGGGACCCAGTACTTC
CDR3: CASSLSGRGGTQYF

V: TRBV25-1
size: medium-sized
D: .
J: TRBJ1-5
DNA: TGTGCCAGCAGTGAAGAGGGGGATAGCAATCAGCCCCAGCATTTT
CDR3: CASSEEGDSNQPQHF

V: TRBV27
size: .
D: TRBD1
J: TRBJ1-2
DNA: TGTGCCAGCAGTTTTAGTCGACAGGGACCTTCTAACTATGGCTACACCTTC
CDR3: CASSFSRQGPSNYGYTF

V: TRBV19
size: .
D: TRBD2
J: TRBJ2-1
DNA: TGTGCCAGTAGTATAGAGGGGACTAGCGGGGGGTTCGATGAGCAGTTCTTC
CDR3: CASSIEGTSGGFDEQFF

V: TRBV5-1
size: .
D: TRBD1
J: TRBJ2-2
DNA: TGCGCCAGCAGCCGGGACAGGATCGCCGGGGAGCTGTTTTTT
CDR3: CASSRDRIAGELFF

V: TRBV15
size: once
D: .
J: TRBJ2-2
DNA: TGTGCCACCAGCATGCCCCCGGGTAAACTCACCGGGGAGCTGTTTTTT
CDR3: CATSMPPGKLTGELFF

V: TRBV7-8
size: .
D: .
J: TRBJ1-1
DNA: TGTGCCAGCAGCTTAGGCCAGTCGAACACTGAAGCTTTCTTT
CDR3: CASSLGQSNTEAFF

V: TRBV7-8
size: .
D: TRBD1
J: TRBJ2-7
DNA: TGTGCCAGCACCCCACTCTACAGGGGGGACGAGCAGTACTTC
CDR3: CASTPLYRGDEQYF

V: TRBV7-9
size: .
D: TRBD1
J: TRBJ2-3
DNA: TGTGCCAGCAGTCGACAGGGGGTTGTAGATACGCAGTATTTT
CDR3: CASSRQGVVDTQYF

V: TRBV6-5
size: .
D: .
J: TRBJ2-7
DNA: TGTGCCAGCAGTTATTCCCCAGGGATCAACGAGCAGTACTTC
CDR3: CASSYSPGINEQYF

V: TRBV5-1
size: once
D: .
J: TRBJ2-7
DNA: TGCGCCACTTCACCGGGACTAGGGGGCCCCGGGGGACCTTACGAGCAGTACTTC
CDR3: CATSPGLGGPGGPYEQYF

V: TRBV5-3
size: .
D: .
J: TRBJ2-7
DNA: TGTGCCAGAAGCCCTGGAGGCGGGGGCTCACGGGACGAGCAGTACTTC
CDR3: CARSPGGGGSRDEQYF

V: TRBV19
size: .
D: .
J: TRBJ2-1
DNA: TGTGCCAGTAGTACCTATTACCCCCTGCTATACAATGAGCAGTTCTTC
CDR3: CASSTYYPLLYNEQFF

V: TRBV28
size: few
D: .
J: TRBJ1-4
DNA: TGTGCCAGCGCCCCTAGATATACTCTTTTGTTTTTT
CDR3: CASAPRYTLLFF

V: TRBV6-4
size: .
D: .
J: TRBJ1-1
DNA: TGTGCCAGCAGAGGGGGTACTGAAGCTTTCTTT
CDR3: CASRGGTEAFF

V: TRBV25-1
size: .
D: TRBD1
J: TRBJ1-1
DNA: TGTGCCAGCAGTGATCTCGGGACAGGGAACACTGAAGCTTTCTTT
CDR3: CASSDLGTGNTEAFF

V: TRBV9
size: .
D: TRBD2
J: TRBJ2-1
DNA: TGTGCCAGCAGCTCGGGACTAGCGGGGTACAATGAGCAGTTCTTC
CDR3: CASSSGLAGYNEQFF

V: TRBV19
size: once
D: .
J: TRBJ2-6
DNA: TGTGCCAGTAGTAACAGGTTTCAGGGGGCCAACGTCCTGACTTTC
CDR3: CASSNRFQGANVLTF

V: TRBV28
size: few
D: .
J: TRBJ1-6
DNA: TGTGCCAGCCGGCCCGTGGACACTTATAATTCACCCCTCCACTTT
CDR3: CASRPVDTYNSPLHF

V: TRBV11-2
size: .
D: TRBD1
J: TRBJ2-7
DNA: TGTGCCAGCAGCTCGGGAAAGGGGGCGTGGGAGCAGTACTTC
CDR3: CASSSGKGAWEQYF

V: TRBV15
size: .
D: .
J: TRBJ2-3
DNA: TGTGCCACCAGCAGCACCCGAACAGCTAGCACAGATACGCAGTATTTT
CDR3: CATSSTRTASTDTQYF

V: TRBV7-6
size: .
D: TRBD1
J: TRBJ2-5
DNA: TGTGCCAGCAGCTTAGAGGGGGCTGGGGAGACCCAGTACTTC
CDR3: CASSLEGAGETQYF

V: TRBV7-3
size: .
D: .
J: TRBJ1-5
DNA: TGTGCCAGCAGCCGTAGGGGAAATAGCAATCAGCCCCAGCATTTT
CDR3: CASSRRGNSNQPQHF

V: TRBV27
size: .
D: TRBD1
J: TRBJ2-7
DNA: TGTGCCAGCAGTTTAGTCGAGACAGGGAAAGACGAGCAGTACTTC
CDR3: CASSLVETGKDEQYF

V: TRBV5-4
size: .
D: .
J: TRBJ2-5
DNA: TGTGCCAGCAGCTTGGAAACTTACCAAGAGACCCAGTACTTC
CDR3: CASSLETYQETQYF

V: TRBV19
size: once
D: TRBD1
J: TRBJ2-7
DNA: TGTGCCAGCCGGGACAGGGCCGCCTACGAGCAGTACTTC
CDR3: CASRDRAAYEQYF

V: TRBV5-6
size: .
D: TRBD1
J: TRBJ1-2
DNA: TGTGCCAGCAGCGCCCAGGGGGAGGATAACTATGGCTACACCTTC
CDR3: CASSAQGEDNYGYTF

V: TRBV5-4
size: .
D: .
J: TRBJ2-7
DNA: TGTGCCAGCAGCGGCGGGTTCGGAGGGCGGGAGCAGTACTTC
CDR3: CASSGGFGGREQYF

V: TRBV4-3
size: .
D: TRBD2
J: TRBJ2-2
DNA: TGCGCCAGCAGTAAAGAGCTAGCGGGGGCCACCGGGGAGCTGTTTTTT
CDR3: CASSKELAGATGELFF

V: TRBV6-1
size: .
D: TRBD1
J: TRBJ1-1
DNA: TGTGCCAGCAGTGAAGCCTCCGGGACAGGACGTGAAGCTTTCTTT
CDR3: CASSEASGTGREAFF

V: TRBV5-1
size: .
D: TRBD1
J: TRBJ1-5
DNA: TGCGCCAGCAGCCCTGGACAGGCTCTTAATCAGCCCCAGCATTTT
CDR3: CASSPGQALNQPQHF

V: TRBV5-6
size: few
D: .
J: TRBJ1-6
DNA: TGTGCCAGCAGCTTCGGGACTCCTATCCATAATTCACCCCTCCACTTT
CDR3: CASSFGTPIHNSPLHF

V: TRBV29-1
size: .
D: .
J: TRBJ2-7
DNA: TGCAGCGTTGAAGGTGGGGGCATGTACGAGCAGTACTTC
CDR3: CSVEGGGMYEQYF

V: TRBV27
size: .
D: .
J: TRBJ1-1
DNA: TGTGCCAGCACCTTAGCCAGACAGACCCTGAACACTGAAGCTTTCTTT
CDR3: CASTLARQTLNTEAFF

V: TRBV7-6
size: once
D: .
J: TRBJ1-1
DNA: TGTGCCAGCAGCTTCTATTTTGTGGGGCGAGGCAACACTGAAGCTTTCTTT
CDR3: CASSFYFVGRGNTEAFF